These 27 T cell receptor beta chains originate from one sample sequenced in a study of T cell repertoires in cytomegalovirus infection. These receptors lack a known antigen. Each CDR3 protein gets one entry after TCRdb re-called the reads with MiXCR. Of approximately 280,000 distinct CDR3 sequences listed, less than 25% are singletons. Sequencing used cultured PBMCs, obtained from culture after CMV antigen stimulation. The receptor set was obtained from a human donor in good health (CMV status not recorded). Some clones in this sample may be carry-over from other donors' samples.

This clonotype was observed many times. This rearrangement joins TRBV7-2 to TRBJ2-7; D uncertain. The CDR3 runs to 14 residues. CDR1 and CDR2 from the germline V gene are SGHTA and FQGNSA. V lost 3 bases and J lost 2, with 11 bases in between. CDR3 amino acids: CASSFGLPAYEQYF. The CDR3 DNA is TGTGCCAGCAGCTTTGGTCTGCCCGCCTACGAGCAGTACTTC.

This clonotype was seen a few times. This sequence joins TRBV9 and TRBJ1-4, with TRBD1 identical over 7 bases. Germline V CDR1 and CDR2: SGDLS, YYNGEE. V shed 2 bases and J 1 base; nucleotides not matched to a gene: 2. The CDR3 contains 15 residues. Written as DNA, the CDR3 is TGTGCCAGCAGCGTGCAGGGGGTAACTAATGAAAAACTGTTTTTT. Translation: CASSVQGVTNEKLFF.

This clonotype was recorded at least ten times. V is TRBV12-3 or TRBV12-4 and J is TRBJ1-5; TRBD1 might be the D (5 bases). Between the trimmed V and J ends, which lost 5 bases and 2 bases, there was a span of 13 bases. The CDR3 is 15 amino acids. CDR3 residues: CASSLGHGGNQPQHF. The CDR3 DNA follows: TGTGCCAGCAGTCTCGGACATGGAGGCAATCAGCCCCAGCATTTT.

This chain links TRBV11-2 with TRBJ2-1; 7 nucleotides match TRBD2. V lost 5 bases and J lost 4; bases outside the gene matches: 8. Germline CDR1 is SGHAT and CDR2 is FQNNGV. This CDR3 region has 15 residues. In nucleotides, the CDR3 is TGTGCCAGCAGCCCCTTGGGGGGGACTTACAATGAGCAGTTCTTC. This gives the protein CASSPLGGTYNEQFF.

This clonotype has a single count. This chain connects TRBV7-3 to TRBJ2-3; D tentatively reads TRBD1 or TRBD2 (7 bases each). Germline CDR1 is SGHTA and CDR2 is FQGTGA. V lost 5 bases and J 7 bases, leaving 22 bases between the germline ends. This CDR3 is built from 16 residues. The CDR3 sequence is CASSTTGAGAFYTQYF. The CDR3 coding sequence is TGTGCCAGCAGCACTACAGGGGCGGGAGCATTTTATACGCAGTATTTT.

Here the CDR3 reads CAWGQQPNFGGQYF. The CDR3 DNA sequence: TGTGCCTGGGGCCAACAACCCAACTTCGGAGGGCAGTACTTC. The chain uses TRBV30 and TRBJ2-7; a possible D gene is TRBD2 (5 bases). V dropped 5 bases and J dropped 9 bases, with 23 bases sitting between them. The CDR3 is 14 residues long. CDR1 is GTSNPN and CDR2 is SVGIG in the germline V gene (reference sequence).

The chain links TRBV19 to TRBJ2-5; no definite D call. Germline assignment: CDR1 LNHDA and CDR2 SQIVND (reference sequence). The CDR3 contains 12 residues. Deletions cut 8 bases from V and 0 bases from J, with 7 bases between. CDR3 sequence (DNA): TGTGCCAGTCATCCGCACCAAGAGACCCAGTACTTC. Translated, it gives CASHPHQETQYF.

This clonotype was found a few times. The chain has TRBV6-2 or TRBV6-3 and TRBJ1-2; D possibly corresponds to TRBD1 (6 bases). The germline V gene has CDR1 MNHEY and CDR2 SVGEGT. The CDR3 length is 16 residues. Trimming removed 0 bases from V and 8 bases from J, with 19 bases in between. As DNA, the CDR3 is TGTGCCAGCAGTTACTCGAAAATGGGGGGGCAGGACGGCTACACCTTC. Translated, it gives CASSYSKMGGQDGYTF.

The table lists this clonotype with many counts. The chain employs TRBV7-8 and TRBJ2-5; D unresolved. With 3 bases removed from V and 6 bases from J, the gap between germline ends came to 14 bases. Germline values: CDR1 SGHVS, CDR2 FQNEAQ. This CDR3 contains 14 residues. DNA for the CDR3: TGTGCCAGCAGCTTTGGTTCATTGGATAAGACCCAGTACTTC. This gives the protein CASSFGSLDKTQYF.

This clonotype was observed a few times. DNA of the CDR3: TGTGCCAGTTTTCAGGGGGCCTCTGGAAACACCATATATTTT. It codes for CASFQGASGNTIYF. The chain couples TRBV28 to TRBJ1-3, with 8 bases lining up with TRBD1. V trimming: 9 bases; J trimming: 0 bases; junction bases outside the gene matches: 4. Germline V CDR1 and CDR2: MDHEN, SYDVKM. The CDR3 consists of 14 residues. Filled out from reference TRBV28 and TRBJ1-3, the complete variable domain reads DVKVTQSSRYLVKRTGEKVFLECVQDMDHENMFWYRQDPGLGLRLIYFSYDVKMKEKGDIPEGYSVSREKKERFSLILESASTNQTSMYLCASFQGASGNTIYFGEGSWLTVV.

This clonotype was observed once. The CDR3 loop is CASSQPGPRDYGYTF. CDR3 coding DNA: TGTGCCAGCAGCCAACCGGGACCCCGGGACTATGGCTACACCTTC. The V gene is TRBV28, the J gene TRBJ1-2, with a possible D match to TRBD1 (5 bases). Trimming pared 6 bases from V and 3 bases from J, leaving 17 bases between. Germline CDR1 and CDR2: MDHEN and SYDVKM. This CDR3 has 15 amino acids.

This clonotype showed up many times. The V call is TRBV7-2, the J call TRBJ1-3; D is unresolved. Germline V lookup: CDR1 SGHTA, CDR2 FQGNSA. CDR3 length: 15 residues. V was shortened by 4 bases and J by 2 bases, with 12 bases between the two germline ends. CDR3 sequence reads: CASSSRGWTGNTIYF. As DNA, the CDR3 is TGTGCCAGCAGCTCCCGTGGGTGGACTGGAAACACCATATATTTT.

This clonotype was seen repeatedly, ten times or more. This sequence joins TRBV7-2 and TRBJ2-5; D may be TRBD2 (6 bases). The V end was cut by 1 base, the J end by 5 bases, with 20 bases between. Germline V gene data show CDR1 as SGHTA and CDR2 as FQGNSA. The CDR3 is 17 residues long. CDR3 sequence: CASSLVFREWRCETQYF. For the CDR3, the DNA is TGTGCCAGCAGCTTAGTATTCCGGGAGTGGAGGTGCGAGACCCAGTACTTC.

This sequence joins TRBV4-3 and TRBJ2-7; maybe TRBD2 (5 bases). The V gene's germline CDR1 is LGHNA and CDR2 YSLEER. Between the trimmed V and J ends, which lost 1 base and 3 bases, there was a span of 13 bases. CDR3 length equals 15 residues. The CDR3, as DNA: TGCGCCAGCAGCCAAGCCCCGGACTTGCGCTACGAGCAGTACTTC. Its translation: CASSQAPDLRYEQYF.

The CDR3 protein is CASSQDTGSKYEQYF. The DNA of the CDR3 is TGCGCCAGCAGCCAAGATACAGGGTCAAAGTACGAGCAGTACTTC. The chain uses TRBV4-1 and TRBJ2-7, with D possibly matching TRBD1 (6 bases). The V end was cut by 0 bases, the J end by 4 bases, with 13 bases between. The CDR3 is made up of 15 amino acids. Germline CDR1 MGHRA, CDR2 YSYEKL.

This clonotype has only a few counts. The V gene is TRBV20-1, the J gene TRBJ1-1; 9 bases align to TRBD1. In germline, CDR1 is DFQATT, CDR2 SNEGSKA (reference sequence). The CDR3 has 14 residues. V shed 3 bases and J 6 bases; nucleotides not matched to a gene: 8. The CDR3 region has the DNA TGCAGTGCTAGGCTCGGACAGGGGATCTCTGAAGCTTTCTTT. This translates into CSARLGQGISEAFF.

This clonotype appeared a few times. V gene TRBV27 combines with J gene TRBJ2-6; no firm D call. This CDR3 is 16 amino acids long. CDR1 and CDR2 (germline): MNHEY, SMNVEV (reference sequence). The V end lost 1 base, the J end lost 2 bases, and 9 bases lay between the germline ends. CDR3 in DNA: TGTGCCAGCAGTTTATTAGGCAGAACTGGGGCCAACGTCCTGACTTTC. Amino acids: CASSLLGRTGANVLTF.

CDR3 region: CASSLSFRATYTGELFF. In nucleotides, the CDR3 is TGTGCCAGCAGTCTGTCGTTCAGGGCGACCTACACCGGGGAGCTGTTTTTT. This chain uses TRBV5-5 with TRBJ2-2; D may be TRBD1 (5 bases). The CDR3 sequence is 17 residues long. Germline V gene sequence: CDR1 SGHKS, CDR2 YYEKEE (reference sequence). The V gene lost 5 bases and the J gene lost 3 bases, with 20 bases spanning the gap.

This clonotype was observed many times. The rearrangement uses TRBV12-3 or TRBV12-4 and TRBJ2-2; tentatively, D is TRBD1 or TRBD2 (5 bases each). The CDR3 spans 11 residues. V lost 6 bases, J lost 6 bases, and 5 bases lay in between. The DNA of the CDR3 is TGTGCCAGCAGGGGGGCCGGGGAGCTGTTTTTT. This sequence encodes CASRGAGELFF.

This chain joins TRBV20-1 and TRBJ2-1, with D uncertain. Germline CDR1 is DFQATT and CDR2 is SNEGSKA (reference sequence). Trimming removed 1 base from V and 7 bases from J, with 14 bases in between. CDR3 length: 14 residues. CDR3 residues: CSARARRATNEQFF. For the CDR3, the DNA is TGCAGTGCTAGAGCGAGACGAGCAACAAATGAGCAGTTCTTC.

This clonotype turned up a few times. This rearrangement joins TRBV12-3 or TRBV12-4 to TRBJ2-3, with 8 bases matching TRBD2. V lost 6 bases to trimming and J lost 8 bases; unmatched junction nucleotides: 10. The CDR3 consists of 14 residues. The CDR3 DNA sequence: TGTGCCAGCAGCAAGTCTAGCGGGCAGCCTACGCAGTATTTT. This encodes CASSKSSGQPTQYF.

Ten or more counts support this clonotype. The chain couples TRBV11-2 to TRBJ1-1; D unresolved. The V gene's germline CDR1 is SGHAT and CDR2 FQNNGV. V was pared by 2 bases and J by 7 bases, with 20 bases between. The CDR3 covers 16 residues. Written as DNA, the CDR3 is TGTGCCAGCAGCTTAACCAATTGGGGTGGGGTAGGTGAAGCTTTCTTT. It yields the protein CASSLTNWGGVGEAFF. Full variable domain (rest looked up from reference TRBV11-2 and TRBJ1-1): EAGVAQSPRYKIIEKRQSVAFWCNPISGHATLYWYQQILGQGPKLLIQFQNNGVVDDSQLPKDRFSAERLKGVDSTLKIQPAKLEDSAVYLCASSLTNWGGVGEAFFGQGTRLTVV.

The sample holds a few counts of this clonotype. The V and J genes are TRBV27 and TRBJ2-4, with D perhaps TRBD2 (5 bases). This CDR3 is 15 amino acids long. The V gene's germline CDR1 is MNHEY and CDR2 SMNVEV (reference sequence). The V end was cut by 1 base, the J end by 5 bases, with 12 bases between. The CDR3 DNA is TGTGCCAGCAGTTTATGGCCGGGGTGGGAAAACATTCAGTACTTC. It specifies CASSLWPGWENIQYF.

The sample holds many counts of this clonotype. The J gene is TRBJ2-1, the V gene TRBV7-2; tentative D call: TRBD2 (6 bases). Between the trimmed V and J ends, which lost 0 bases and 1 base, there was a span of 10 bases. The CDR3 runs 16 residues. Germline CDR1 is SGHTA and CDR2 is FQGNSA. This chain's CDR3 is CASSLAGRVSYNEQFF. The CDR3 region has the DNA TGTGCCAGCAGCTTAGCCGGGAGAGTTTCCTACAATGAGCAGTTCTTC.

The chain combines TRBV29-1 with TRBJ2-7, with TRBD2 as a possible D gene (5 bases). This CDR3 region has 11 residues. Trimming shortened V by 7 bases and J by 6 bases, and 13 bases separated the two germline ends. CDR1 and CDR2 (germline): SQVTM, ANQGSEA. CDR3 region: CSATGEIEQYV. The CDR3, as DNA: TGCAGCGCAACCGGGGAGATCGAGCAGTACGTC.

This clonotype was counted at least ten times. The CDR3 DNA reads as TGTGCCAGCAGCAAAACGCGGACCCGCACAGATACGCAGTATTTT. It specifies CASSKTRTRTDTQYF. The rearrangement uses TRBV7-2 and TRBJ2-3; D is unclear. This CDR3 has 15 residues. The germline CDR1 and CDR2 sequences are SGHTA and FQGNSA. V was shortened by 5 bases and J by 1 base, with 13 bases between the two germline ends.

This clonotype has a handful of counts. The V call is TRBV20-1, the J call TRBJ1-1; D unresolved. Germline V CDR1 and CDR2: DFQATT, SNEGSKA (reference sequence). The CDR3 covers 13 residues. Trimming removed 3 bases from V and 4 bases from J, with 12 bases in between. This chain's CDR3 is CSARGNSATEAFF. In DNA, the CDR3 is TGCAGTGCTAGGGGGAACAGCGCCACTGAAGCTTTCTTT.